Shown below are 19 T cell receptor beta chains from a single sample sequenced in a study of blood T cell repertoires in COVID-19. Assay: immunoSEQ multiplex PCR; the TCRdb copy retains only in-frame clones and omits some. The sample records about 140,000 clones, 84% being singletons. The specimen was PBMCs or T cells enriched from blood (not recorded which). These TCRs come from a woman under 30 who had been exposed to COVID-19.

The J gene is TRBJ1-1, the V gene TRBV19, with 7 positions matching TRBD1. The CDR3 runs 15 residues. Germline lookup yields CDR1 LNHDA and CDR2 SQIVND (reference sequence). V trimming: 5 bases; J trimming: 0 bases; junction bases outside the gene matches: 6. CDR3 DNA sequence: TGTGCCAGTAGTGCAATACAGGGGATGAACACTGAAGCTTTCTTT. This translates into CASSAIQGMNTEAFF.

The CDR3 coding sequence is TGCGCCAGCAGCTTGGCAGGCAGAAGTGAAAAACTGTTTTTT. It specifies CASSLAGRSEKLFF. The chain is built from TRBV5-1 and TRBJ1-4; no clear D gene. This CDR3 spans 14 amino acids. The germline V gene has CDR1 SGHRS and CDR2 YFSETQ. Trimming left V 0 bases short and J 7 bases short, with 10 bases between.

This chain joins TRBV25-1 and TRBJ2-7; no firm D call. With 3 bases removed from V and 3 bases from J, the gap between germline ends came to 3 bases. The CDR3 length is 11 residues. The germline V gene has CDR1 MGHDK and CDR2 SYGVNS. The CDR3 bases are TGTGCCAGCAGTGACTTCTACGAGCAGTACTTC. It encodes CASSDFYEQYF.

The rearrangement links TRBV6-5 to TRBJ1-2; 11 bases fit TRBD1. The CDR3 loop spans 15 amino acids. J gave up 0 bases and V 5 bases, and 2 bases lay outside the gene matches. Germline V lookup: CDR1 MNHEY, CDR2 SVGAGI. CDR3 sequence: CASSPGQGANYGYTF. As DNA, the CDR3 is TGTGCCAGCAGTCCGGGACAGGGGGCTAACTATGGCTACACCTTC.

The V and J genes are TRBV7-3 and TRBJ2-1, with D possibly being TRBD2 (5 bases). V lost 5 bases, J lost 12 bases, and 17 bases lay in between. The CDR3 has 13 residues. The germline V gene has CDR1 SGHTA and CDR2 FQGTGA. The CDR3 sequence: CASSPTVGGGQFF. The CDR3 DNA reads TGTGCCAGCAGCCCTACCGTAGGAGGAGGGCAGTTCTTC.

V is TRBV7-2 and J is TRBJ1-2; 7 bases agree with TRBD1. The CDR3 is made up of 14 amino acids. J gave up 8 bases and V 5 bases, and 11 bases lay outside the gene matches. Germline V CDR1 and CDR2: SGHTA, FQGNSA. CDR3 loop: CASSPGTDLLGYTF. DNA for the CDR3: TGTGCCAGCAGCCCAGGGACAGACCTCTTGGGCTACACCTTC.

The rearrangement joins TRBV12-3 or TRBV12-4 to TRBJ2-1; TRBD1 agrees at 7 bases. V shed 5 bases and J 5 bases; nucleotides not matched to a gene: 3. This CDR3 comprises 13 residues. The CDR3 DNA reads TGTGCCAGCAGTAGACAGGGACACAATGAGCAGTTCTTC. It codes for CASSRQGHNEQFF.

V and J are TRBV15 and TRBJ1-4; 7 bases are shared with TRBD1. Germline V gives CDR1 LNHNV, CDR2 YYDKDF (reference sequence). V shed 7 bases, J shed 4 bases, and the junction held 9 bases outside the gene matches. The CDR3 loop spans 15 amino acids. Here the CDR3 reads CATTRRGQVNEKLFF. The CDR3 DNA reads TGTGCCACCACCAGGAGAGGACAGGTTAATGAAAAACTGTTTTTT.

This sequence joins TRBV7-9 and TRBJ2-2, with 8 bases identical to TRBD1. The CDR3 is 14 residues long. Trimming cost V 5 bases and J 4 bases; bases outside gene matches: 3. Germline CDR1 reads SEHNR; CDR2 reads FQNEAQ (reference sequence). In nucleotides, the CDR3 is TGTGCCAGCAGCCGGACAGGGAGCACCGGGGAGCTGTTTTTT. Translated: CASSRTGSTGELFF.

The J gene is TRBJ2-7, the V gene TRBV6-1; the D is unclear. CDR3 length equals 15 residues. Germline CDR1 is MNHNS and CDR2 is SASEGT. With 1 base removed from V and 3 bases from J, the gap between germline ends came to 13 bases. Here the CDR3 reads CASSEGSPFNYEQYF. The CDR3 nucleotides read TGTGCCAGCAGTGAAGGTTCCCCCTTTAACTACGAGCAGTACTTC.

J is TRBJ2-1 and V is TRBV24-1, with 10 bases that match TRBD1. The CDR3 totals 16 residues. Losses at the gene ends were 4 bases for V and 2 bases for J; bases not matched to a gene: 4. Germline V gene sequence: CDR1 KGHDR, CDR2 SFDVKD. CDR3 nucleotides: TGTGCCACCAGTGAGCGAGGACAGGGGGCCTACAATGAGCAGTTCTTC. It yields the protein CATSERGQGAYNEQFF.

The chain combines TRBV30 with TRBJ2-7, with TRBD2 matching 10 bases. V shed 4 bases, J shed 5 bases, and the junction held 11 bases outside the gene matches. Germline assignment: CDR1 GTSNPN and CDR2 SVGIG (reference sequence). The CDR3 has 15 residues. This CDR3 is CAWTYASGRDHEQYF. The CDR3, as DNA: TGTGCCTGGACCTACGCTAGCGGGAGAGACCACGAGCAGTACTTC.

The gene calls are TRBV6-5 and TRBJ2-3; the match to TRBD1 covers 8 bases. The CDR3 is 14 amino acids. The junction had 4 bases not matched to a gene; V was cut back by 6 bases and J by 2 bases. The germline CDR1 and CDR2 sequences are MNHEY and SVGAGI. The chain's CDR3 is CASRDRGYTDTQYF. CDR3 DNA sequence: TGTGCCAGCAGAGACAGGGGTTACACAGATACGCAGTATTTT.

This clone has more than one count but fewer than ten. The V call is TRBV27, the J call TRBJ1-3; D uncertain. The CDR3 runs 14 residues. V shed 0 bases and J shed 1 base, with 4 bases lying between them. Germline CDR1 reads MNHEY; CDR2 reads SMNVEV (reference sequence). The CDR3, as DNA: TGTGCCAGCAGTTTATCGTATTCTGGAAACACCATATATTTT. Its translation is CASSLSYSGNTIYF.

This chain joins TRBV13 and TRBJ2-3; 8 positions agree with TRBD2. CDR3 length: 18 residues. V shed 5 bases, J shed 1 base, and the junction held 14 bases outside the gene matches. In germline, CDR1 is PRHDT, CDR2 FYEKMQ (reference sequence). CDR3 protein: CASSPTGTSGFRTDTQYF. The CDR3 nucleotides are TGTGCCAGCAGCCCCACCGGGACTAGTGGTTTCCGCACAGATACGCAGTATTTT.

The rearrangement links TRBV12-3 or TRBV12-4 to TRBJ1-2, with 8 bases matching TRBD1. This CDR3 has 13 residues. V dropped 6 bases and J dropped 6; count of bases not matched to a gene: 6. CDR3 DNA: TGTGCCAGCAGAGTACAGGGGGAGCATGGCTACACCTTC. Its translation: CASRVQGEHGYTF.

V is TRBV7-2 and J is TRBJ1-4, with 7 bases matching TRBD1. CDR3 length equals 17 residues. Per the germline V gene, CDR1 is SGHTA and CDR2 is FQGNSA. V lost 4 bases and J lost 4; bases outside the gene matches: 12. The CDR3 bases are TGTGCCAGCAGCTCGCTAGTAGTTGCAGGGGGTAATGAAAAACTGTTTTTT. Protein sequence: CASSSLVVAGGNEKLFF.

The V and J genes are TRBV27 and TRBJ2-5; 11 nucleotides align to TRBD1. This CDR3 is 15 amino acids long. Germline trimming cut 5 bases from V and 6 bases from J; bases unmatched to any gene: 8. Germline lookup yields CDR1 MNHEY and CDR2 SMNVEV (reference sequence). The CDR3 DNA reads as TGTGCCAGCAGTCCGCGAGGACAGGGGGCGAAGACCCAGTACTTC. This encodes CASSPRGQGAKTQYF.

In DNA form, the CDR3 reads TGTGCCAGCAGCTGGACAGGGATCCGGGAGACCCAGTACTTC. It encodes CASSWTGIRETQYF. This chain joins TRBV5-6 and TRBJ2-5, with 8 bases fitting TRBD1. CDR1 and CDR2 from the germline V gene are SGHDT and YYEEEE. The CDR3 is 14 residues long. Trimming removed 3 bases from V and 5 bases from J; junction bases left unmatched: 6.